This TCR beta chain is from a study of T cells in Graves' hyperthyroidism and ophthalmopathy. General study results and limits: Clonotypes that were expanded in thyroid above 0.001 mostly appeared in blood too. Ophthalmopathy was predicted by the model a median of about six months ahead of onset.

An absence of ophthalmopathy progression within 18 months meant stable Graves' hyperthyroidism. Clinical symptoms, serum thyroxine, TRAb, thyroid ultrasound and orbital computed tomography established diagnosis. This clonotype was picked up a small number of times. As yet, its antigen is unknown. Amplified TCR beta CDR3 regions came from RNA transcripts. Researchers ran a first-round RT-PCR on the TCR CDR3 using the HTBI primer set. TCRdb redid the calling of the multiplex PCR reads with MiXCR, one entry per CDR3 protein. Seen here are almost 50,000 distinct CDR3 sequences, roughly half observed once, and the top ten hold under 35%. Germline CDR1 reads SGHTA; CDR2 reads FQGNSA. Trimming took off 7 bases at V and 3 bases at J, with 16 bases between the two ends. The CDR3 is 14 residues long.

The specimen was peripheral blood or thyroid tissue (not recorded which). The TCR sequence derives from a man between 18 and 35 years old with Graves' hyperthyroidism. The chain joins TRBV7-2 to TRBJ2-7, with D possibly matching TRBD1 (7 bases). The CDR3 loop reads CASKAGGFSYEQYF. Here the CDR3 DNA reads TGTGCCAGCAAAGCAGGGGGGTTTAGCTACGAGCAGTACTTC.